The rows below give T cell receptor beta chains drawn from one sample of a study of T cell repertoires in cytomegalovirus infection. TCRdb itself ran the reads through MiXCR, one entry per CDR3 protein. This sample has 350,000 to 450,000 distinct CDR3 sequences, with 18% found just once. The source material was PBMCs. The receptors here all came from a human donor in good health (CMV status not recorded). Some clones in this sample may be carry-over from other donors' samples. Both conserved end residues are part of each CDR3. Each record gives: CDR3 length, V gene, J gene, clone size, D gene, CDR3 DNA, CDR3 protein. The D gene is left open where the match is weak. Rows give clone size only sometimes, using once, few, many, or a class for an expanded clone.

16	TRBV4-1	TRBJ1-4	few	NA	TGCGCCAGCAGCTCCCGCGCGACGGGTACTAATGAAAAACTGTTTTTT	CASSSRATGTNEKLFF
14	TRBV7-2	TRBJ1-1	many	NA	TGTGCCAGCAGCCTCCAGACGGGGGGGACTGAAGCTTTCTTT	CASSLQTGGTEAFF
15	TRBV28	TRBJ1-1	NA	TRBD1	TGTGCCAGCAGCCGAACAGGGGGGTGGGACACTGAAGCTTTCTTT	CASSRTGGWDTEAFF
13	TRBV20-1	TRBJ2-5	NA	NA	TGCAGTGCCCCTCAGGGCAGTGACGAGACCCAGTACTTC	CSAPQGSDETQYF
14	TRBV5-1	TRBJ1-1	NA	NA	TGCGCCAGCAGACCACAGGACTGGAGCACTGAAGCTTTCTTT	CASRPQDWSTEAFF
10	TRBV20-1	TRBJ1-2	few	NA	TGCAGTGCTAGGGAATATGGCTACACCTTC	CSAREYGYTF
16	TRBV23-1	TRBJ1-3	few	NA	TGCGCCAGCAGTCCCAGTTGGAGGGGAGGTGGAAACACCATATATTTT	CASSPSWRGGGNTIYF
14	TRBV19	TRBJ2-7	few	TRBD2	TGTGCCAGGGTTCTGCTAGCGGGCCCCTACGAGCAGTACTTC	CARVLLAGPYEQYF
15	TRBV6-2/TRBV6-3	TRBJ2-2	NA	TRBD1	TGTGACAGCAGTTACGGACAGGGGGGCACCGGGGAGCTGTTTTTT	CDSSYGQGGTGELFF
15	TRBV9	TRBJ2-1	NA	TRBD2	TGTGCCAGCAGCGAAAGAGCGGGAGGTAGGGATGAGCAGTTCTTC	CASSERAGGRDEQFF
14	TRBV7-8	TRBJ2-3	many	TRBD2	TGTGCCAGCAGCTTAGGGGAGGGGTTGGATACGCAGTATTTT	CASSLGEGLDTQYF
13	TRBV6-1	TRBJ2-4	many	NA	TGTGCCAGCAGTGTGGACGCGGGTAACATTCAGTACTTC	CASSVDAGNIQYF
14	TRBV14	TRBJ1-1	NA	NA	TGTGCCAGCAGTCCGTGGACGGGGGTCACTGAAGCTTTCTTT	CASSPWTGVTEAFF
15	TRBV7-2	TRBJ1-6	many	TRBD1	TGTGCCAGCAGCTTAGCTCAGGGGGGAAGCTCACCCCTCCACTTT	CASSLAQGGSSPLHF
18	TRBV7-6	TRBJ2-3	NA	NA	TGTGCCAGCAGCCAAGGGGCCCGGGCCCATGCTGGCACAGATACGCAGTATTTT	CASSQGARAHAGTDTQYF
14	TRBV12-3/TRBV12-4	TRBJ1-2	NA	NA	TGTGCCAGCAGTTTAGTACAGGTCCTCTATGGCTACACCTTC	CASSLVQVLYGYTF
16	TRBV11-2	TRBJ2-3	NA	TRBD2	TGTGCCAGCAGCATCGGACTAGGCAAGGCGACAGATACGCAGTATTTT	CASSIGLGKATDTQYF
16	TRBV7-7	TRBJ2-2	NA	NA	TGTGCCAGCAGCTTAGGGTCTTCCTCGAGCGCCGGGGAGCTGTTTTTT	CASSLGSSSSAGELFF
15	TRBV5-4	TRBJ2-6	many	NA	TGTGCCAGCAGTCTATCGGGGTCTGGGGCCAACGTCCTGACTTTC	CASSLSGSGANVLTF
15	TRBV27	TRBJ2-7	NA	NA	TGTGCCAGCACCAGTCGATGGCAGACCGCCTACGAGCAGTACTTC	CASTSRWQTAYEQYF
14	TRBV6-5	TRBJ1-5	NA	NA	TGTGCCAGCAGTCCCAGGGCTAGCAATCAGCCCCAGCATTTT	CASSPRASNQPQHF
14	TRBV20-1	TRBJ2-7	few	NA	TGCAGTGCTAGACCGCCGGGGCCAGACCGAGAGCAGTACTTC	CSARPPGPDREQYF
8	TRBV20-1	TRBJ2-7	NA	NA	TGCAGTGCTAGTGAGCAGTACTTC	CSASEQYF
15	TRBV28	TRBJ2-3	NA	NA	TGTGCCAGCAGTTCGGCAGGGCCTAGCACAGATACGCAGTATTTT	CASSSAGPSTDTQYF
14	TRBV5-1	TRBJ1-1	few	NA	TGCGCCAGCAGCAAACGGACACCCGAGGTTGAAGCTTTCTTT	CASSKRTPEVEAFF
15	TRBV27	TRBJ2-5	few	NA	TGTGCCAGCAGTTCGGGCGGAGGAGGTGGGGAGACCCAGTACTTC	CASSSGGGGGETQYF
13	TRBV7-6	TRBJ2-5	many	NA	TGTGCCAGCAGCACCCGTGTCCGGGAGACCCAGTACTTC	CASSTRVRETQYF
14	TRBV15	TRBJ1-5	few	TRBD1	TGTGCCACCACCAGGGACAGGGTAGTTCAGCCCCAGCATTTT	CATTRDRVVQPQHF
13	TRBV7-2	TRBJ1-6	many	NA	TGTGCCAGCAGTGCACAGGGAGATTCACCCCTCCACTTT	CASSAQGDSPLHF
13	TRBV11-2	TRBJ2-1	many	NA	TGTGCCAGCAGCTTGAGGGAATACAATGAGCAGTTCTTC	CASSLREYNEQFF
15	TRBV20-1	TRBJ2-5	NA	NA	TGCAGTGCTAGAGATCCGGGCAGCCTTCAAGAGACCCAGTACTTC	CSARDPGSLQETQYF
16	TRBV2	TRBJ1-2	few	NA	TGTGCCAGCAGTGGGTTTCGGGGGGCGCTTTACTATGGCTACACCTTC	CASSGFRGALYYGYTF
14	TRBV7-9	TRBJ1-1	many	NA	TGTGCCAGCAGCACCCGGACGGACTACACTGAAGCTTTCTTT	CASSTRTDYTEAFF
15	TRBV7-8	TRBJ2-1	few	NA	TGTGCCAGCAGCTTAGGATCCGGCAGATCCAATGAGCAGTTCTTC	CASSLGSGRSNEQFF
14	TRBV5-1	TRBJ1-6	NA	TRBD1	TGCGCCAGCAGCTGGACAGGGTTTGATTCACCCCTCCACTTT	CASSWTGFDSPLHF
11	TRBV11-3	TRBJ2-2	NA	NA	TGTGCCAGCAGGGGGGTCGGGGAGCTGTTTTTT	CASRGVGELFF
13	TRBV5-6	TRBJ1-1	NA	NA	TGTGCCAGCAGCTTGCGGGTTGCCACTGAAGCTTTCTTT	CASSLRVATEAFF
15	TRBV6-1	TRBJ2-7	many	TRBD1	TGTGCCAGCAGAGCCCAGGACAGGAGCCCCTACGAGCAGTACTTC	CASRAQDRSPYEQYF
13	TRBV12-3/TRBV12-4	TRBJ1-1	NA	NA	TGTGCCAGCAGCGCCCAGACTAACACTGAAGCTTTCTTT	CASSAQTNTEAFF
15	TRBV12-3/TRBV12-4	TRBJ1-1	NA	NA	TGTGCCAGCAGTTTAGGAACAGGCCTGAACACTGAAGCTTTCTTT	CASSLGTGLNTEAFF
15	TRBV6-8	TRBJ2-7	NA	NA	TGTGCCAGCAGTTACTCGTCAGCTGAATACTACGAGCAGTACTTC	CASSYSSAEYYEQYF
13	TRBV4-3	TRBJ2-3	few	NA	TGCGCCAGCAGCCAAGATCGAGAAGATACGCAGTATTTT	CASSQDREDTQYF
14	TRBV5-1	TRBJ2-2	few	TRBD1	TGCGCCAGCAACCGACAGGGGGACACCGGGGAGCTGTTTTTT	CASNRQGDTGELFF
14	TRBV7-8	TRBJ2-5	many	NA	TGTGCCAGCAGCTTAGCGCAGTTCGCTGGGACCCAGTACTTC	CASSLAQFAGTQYF
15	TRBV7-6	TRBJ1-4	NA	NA	TGTGCCAGCAGCCAAGGAGAGGAAGGAGGTGAAAAACTGTTTTTT	CASSQGEEGGEKLFF
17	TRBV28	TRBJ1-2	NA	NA	TGTGCCAGCAGTTTCCTTATGGCAGGGGTTAGACCCTATGGCTACACCTTC	CASSFLMAGVRPYGYTF
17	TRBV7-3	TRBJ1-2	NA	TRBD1	TGTGCCAGCAGCCACCCCGCGGGACAGGGTACTAACTATGGCTACACCTTC	CASSHPAGQGTNYGYTF
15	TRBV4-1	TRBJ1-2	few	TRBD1	TGCGCCAGCAGCCAGACTCCGGGACAGGGGTATGGCTACACCTTC	CASSQTPGQGYGYTF
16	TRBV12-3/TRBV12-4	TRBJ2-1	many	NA	TGTGCCAGCAGTTTAGCTGGGGGGAACCCCTACAATGAGCAGTTCTTC	CASSLAGGNPYNEQFF
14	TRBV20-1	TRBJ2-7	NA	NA	TGCAGTGCTAGACCCATCGATGACCCCTACGAGCAGTACTTC	CSARPIDDPYEQYF
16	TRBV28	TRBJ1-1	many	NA	TGTGCCAGCAGCCGTCCTCAGGGGAGGTTGAGCACTGAAGCTTTCTTT	CASSRPQGRLSTEAFF
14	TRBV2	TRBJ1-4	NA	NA	TGTGCCAGCAGCCTCGACGGGGCGTGGGAAAAACTGTTTTTT	CASSLDGAWEKLFF
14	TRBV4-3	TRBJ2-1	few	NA	TGCGCCAGCAGCCAAACAGGGTACGGGGACGGGCAGTTCTTC	CASSQTGYGDGQFF